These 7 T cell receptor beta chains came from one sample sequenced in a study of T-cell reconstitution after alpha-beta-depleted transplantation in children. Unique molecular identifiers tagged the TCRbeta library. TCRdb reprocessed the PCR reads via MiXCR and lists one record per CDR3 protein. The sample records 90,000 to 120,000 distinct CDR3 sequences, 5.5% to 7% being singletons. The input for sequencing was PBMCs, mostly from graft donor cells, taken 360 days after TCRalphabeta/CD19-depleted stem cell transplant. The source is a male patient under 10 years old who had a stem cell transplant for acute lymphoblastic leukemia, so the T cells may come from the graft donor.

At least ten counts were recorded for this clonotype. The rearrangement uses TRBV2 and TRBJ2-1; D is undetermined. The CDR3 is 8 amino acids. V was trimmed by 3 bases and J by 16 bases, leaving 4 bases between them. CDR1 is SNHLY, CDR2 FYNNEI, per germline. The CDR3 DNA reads TGTGCCAGCAGTGACCAATTCTTC. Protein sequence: CASSDQFF.

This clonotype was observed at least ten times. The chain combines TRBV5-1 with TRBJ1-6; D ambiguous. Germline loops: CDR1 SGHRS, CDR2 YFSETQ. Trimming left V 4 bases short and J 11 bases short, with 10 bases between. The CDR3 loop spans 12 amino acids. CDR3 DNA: TGCGCCAGCAGCCCCGGAAGGACACCCCTCCACTTT. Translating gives CASSPGRTPLHF.

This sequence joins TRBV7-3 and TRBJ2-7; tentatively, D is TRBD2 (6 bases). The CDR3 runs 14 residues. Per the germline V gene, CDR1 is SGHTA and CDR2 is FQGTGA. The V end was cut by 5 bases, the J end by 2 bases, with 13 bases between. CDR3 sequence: CASSPYGGTYEQYF. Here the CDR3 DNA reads TGTGCCAGCAGCCCGTACGGGGGTACCTACGAGCAGTACTTC. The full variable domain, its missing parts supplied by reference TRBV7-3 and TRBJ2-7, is GAGVSQTPSNKVTEKGKYVELRCDPISGHTALYWYRQSLGQGPEFLIYFQGTGAADDSGLPNDRFFAVRPEGSVSTLKIQRTERGDSAVYLCASSPYGGTYEQYFGPGTRLTVT.

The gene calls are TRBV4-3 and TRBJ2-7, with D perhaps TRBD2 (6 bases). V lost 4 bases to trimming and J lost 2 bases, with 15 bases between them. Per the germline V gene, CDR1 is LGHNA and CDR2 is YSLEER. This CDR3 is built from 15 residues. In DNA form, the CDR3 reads TGCGCCAGCAGCCGCGGGGCAGGGTCTCCCTACGAGCAGTACTTC. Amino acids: CASSRGAGSPYEQYF.

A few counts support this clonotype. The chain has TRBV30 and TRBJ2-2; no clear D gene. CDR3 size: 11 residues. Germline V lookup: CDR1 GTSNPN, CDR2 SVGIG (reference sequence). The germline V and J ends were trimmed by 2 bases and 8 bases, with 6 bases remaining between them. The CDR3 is CAWSRRGELFF. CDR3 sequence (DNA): TGTGCCTGGAGTAGAAGGGGGGAGCTGTTTTTT.

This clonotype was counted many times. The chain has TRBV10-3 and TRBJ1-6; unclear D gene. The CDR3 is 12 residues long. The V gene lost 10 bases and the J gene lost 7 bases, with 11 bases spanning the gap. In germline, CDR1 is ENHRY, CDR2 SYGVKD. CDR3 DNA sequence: TGTGCCACCCAGGCGCTAAATTCACCCCTCCACTTT. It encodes CATQALNSPLHF.

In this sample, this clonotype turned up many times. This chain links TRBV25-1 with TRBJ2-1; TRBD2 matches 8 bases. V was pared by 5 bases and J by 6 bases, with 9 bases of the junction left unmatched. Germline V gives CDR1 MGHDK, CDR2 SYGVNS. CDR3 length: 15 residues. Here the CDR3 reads CASSPSGGPGNEQFF. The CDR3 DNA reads TGTGCCAGCAGTCCCTCGGGAGGGCCGGGCAATGAGCAGTTCTTC.